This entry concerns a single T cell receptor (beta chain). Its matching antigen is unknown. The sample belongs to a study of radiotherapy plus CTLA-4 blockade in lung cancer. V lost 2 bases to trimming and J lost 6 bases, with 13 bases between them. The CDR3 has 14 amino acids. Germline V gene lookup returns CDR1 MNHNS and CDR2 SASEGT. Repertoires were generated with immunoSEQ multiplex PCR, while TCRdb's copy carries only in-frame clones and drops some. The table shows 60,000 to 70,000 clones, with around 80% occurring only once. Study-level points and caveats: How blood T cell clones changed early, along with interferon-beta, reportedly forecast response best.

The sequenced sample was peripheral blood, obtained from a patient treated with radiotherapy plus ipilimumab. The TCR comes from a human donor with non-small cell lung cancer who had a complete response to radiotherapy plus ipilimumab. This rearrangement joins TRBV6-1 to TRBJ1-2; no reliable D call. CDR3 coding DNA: TGTGCCAGCAGTGAACGGGGAGGAGTAAATGGCTACACCTTC. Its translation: CASSERGGVNGYTF.